The 22 T cell receptor beta chains below come from one sample, sequenced in a study of blood T cell repertoires in COVID-19. The repertoire was sequenced with immunoSEQ multiplex PCR; TCRdb's copy has only in-frame clones and lacks some. In the table there are roughly 100,000 clones, over 65% of which are singletons. The sequencing sample was made of peripheral blood. Receptor source: a human donor in a cohort sampled during active COVID-19.

This clone has a single count. The chain recombines TRBV7-2 with TRBJ2-5; 12 bases fit TRBD1. Germline CDR1 reads SGHTA; CDR2 reads FQGNSA. This CDR3 is 16 amino acids long. The trim removed 8 bases at V and 5 bases at J, leaving 12 bases unmatched. The CDR3 reads CASSKGGTGGAETQYF. DNA of the CDR3: TGTGCCAGCTCCAAGGGCGGGACAGGGGGCGCGGAGACCCAGTACTTC.

The rearrangement uses TRBV2 and TRBJ2-2, with D possibly TRBD1 on 6 matching bases. Germline CDR1 SNHLY, CDR2 FYNNEI. CDR3 length equals 14 residues. V lost 0 bases and J 8 bases, leaving 10 bases between the germline ends. In nucleotides, the CDR3 is TGTGCCAGCAGTGAAGCGGGGGCTCTAGGGGAGCTGTTTTTT. Protein: CASSEAGALGELFF.

V is TRBV2 and J is TRBJ2-5, with 7 positions matching TRBD1. The ends lost 10 bases at V and 5 bases at J; junction bases unmatched: 16. The CDR3 has 15 residues. The germline CDR1 and CDR2 sequences are SNHLY and FYNNEI. The CDR3 sequence: CATRVDRIESETQYF. Here the CDR3 DNA reads TGTGCCACTAGGGTGGACAGGATCGAATCCGAGACCCAGTACTTC.

This clone appeared once. The V call is TRBV3-1 (or the pseudogene TRBV3-2), the J call TRBJ2-5; no clear D. The germline gives CDR1 LGHDT, CDR2 YNNKEL (reference sequence). The CDR3 has 15 residues. V lost 4 bases, J lost 2 bases, and 14 bases lay in between. The CDR3 DNA follows: TGTGCCAGCAGCCGGAGACGTACGGCTCAAGAGACCCAGTACTTC. This encodes CASSRRRTAQETQYF.

The chain combines TRBV2 with TRBJ2-7; no clear D. This CDR3 is 12 amino acids long. Trimming took off 3 bases at V and 6 bases at J, with 9 bases between the two ends. Germline CDR1 reads SNHLY; CDR2 reads FYNNEI. The CDR3 protein is CASSDSAREQYF. The CDR3 nucleotides are TGTGCCAGCAGTGACAGCGCCCGCGAGCAGTACTTC.

The gene calls are TRBV19 and TRBJ2-2; weak D call: TRBD1 (6 bases). The CDR3 has 16 amino acids. Germline V lookup: CDR1 LNHDA, CDR2 SQIVND (reference sequence). V was clipped by 6 bases and J by 0 bases, with 14 bases between them. Here the CDR3 reads CASRRNRVANTGELFF. The CDR3 DNA reads as TGTGCCAGTAGACGAAACAGGGTCGCGAACACCGGGGAGCTGTTTTTT.

The chain employs TRBV5-1 and TRBJ2-7, with D possibly matching TRBD2 (5 bases). This CDR3 spans 16 amino acids. Germline V gives CDR1 SGHRS, CDR2 YFSETQ. The V gene lost 7 bases and the J gene lost 0 bases, with 20 bases spanning the gap. The CDR3 protein is CASYMGASGSSYEQYF. The DNA of the CDR3 is TGCGCCAGCTACATGGGTGCCTCGGGGAGCTCCTACGAGCAGTACTTC.

V and J are TRBV7-9 and TRBJ2-3, with a tentative D call TRBD2 (6 bases). The V end lost 1 base, the J end lost 2 bases, and 16 bases lay between the germline ends. The CDR3 contains 17 residues. The germline V gene has CDR1 SEHNR and CDR2 FQNEAQ (reference sequence). In DNA, the CDR3 is TGTGCCAGCAGCTTAGGGGTGGAGGGGCTAAACACAGATACGCAGTATTTT. Protein: CASSLGVEGLNTDTQYF.

CDR3 in amino acids: CASSYSGQGRETQYF. The DNA of the CDR3 is TGTGCCAGCAGTTACTCGGGACAGGGGAGGGAGACCCAGTACTTC. The chain carries TRBV6-5 and TRBJ2-5; TRBD1 matches at 10 bases. V lost 0 bases and J lost 5; bases outside the gene matches: 3. CDR3 length: 15 amino acids. Germline loops: CDR1 MNHEY, CDR2 SVGAGI.

This clone came up a few times. A much larger clone sits a single nucleotide away, making a read error possible. The chain joins TRBV6-2 or TRBV6-3 to TRBJ1-1; 8 nucleotides line up with TRBD1. Germline V gene lookup returns CDR1 MNHEY and CDR2 SVGEGT. The CDR3 has 13 amino acids. The junction had 0 bases not matched to a gene; V was cut back by 5 bases and J by 1 base. In nucleotides, the CDR3 is TGTGCCAGCAGTGACAGGGGGAACACTGAAGCTTTCTTT. It yields the protein CASSDRGNTEAFF.

The sample holds one count of this clone. The J gene is TRBJ2-1, the V gene TRBV16; 8 nucleotides line up with TRBD2. Germline CDR1 and CDR2: KGHSY and FQNENV. Unmatched junction bases numbered 2, after V lost 0 bases and J lost 4 bases. There are 15 residues in the CDR3. CDR3 amino acids: CASSQSAGGYNEQFF. The CDR3 nucleotides are TGTGCCAGCAGCCAATCCGCGGGGGGTTACAATGAGCAGTTCTTC. The entire variable domain, with the rest obtained from reference TRBV16 and TRBJ2-1, is as follows: GEEVAQTPKHLVRGEGQKAKLYCAPIKGHSYVFWYQQVLKNEFKFLISFQNENVFDETGMPKERFSAKCLPNSPCSLEIQATKLEDSAVYFCASSQSAGGYNEQFFGPGTRLTVL.

This clone was seen once. The chain employs TRBV18 and TRBJ2-1; tentative D call: TRBD1 (5 bases). This CDR3 comprises 14 residues. In germline, CDR1 is KGHSH, CDR2 LQKENI. Trimming stripped 3 bases from V and 8 bases from J, with 14 bases between. Here the CDR3 reads CASSPTDSHHEQFF. The CDR3 DNA reads as TGTGCCAGCTCACCCACCGACAGCCATCATGAGCAGTTCTTC.

V gene TRBV4-1 combines with J gene TRBJ2-7; possibly TRBD1 for D (5 bases). Germline V gene data show CDR1 as MGHRA and CDR2 as YSYEKL. The CDR3 extends over 13 amino acids. V was trimmed by 3 bases and J by 7 bases, leaving 13 bases between them. CDR3 DNA sequence: TGCGCCAGCAGCCAGGACATTCAAAGGGAGCAGTACTTC. The encoded protein is CASSQDIQREQYF.

The genes are TRBV27 and TRBJ2-5; D is uncertain. V lost 0 bases and J lost 4, with 12 bases in between. Germline V gene sequence: CDR1 MNHEY, CDR2 SMNVEV (reference sequence). This CDR3 is built from 15 residues. The CDR3 reads CASSLSASPGETQYF. CDR3 DNA: TGTGCCAGCAGTTTATCCGCCTCTCCCGGAGAGACCCAGTACTTC.

The gene calls are TRBV7-2 and TRBJ2-5; 14 bases map to TRBD2. Trimming removed 4 bases from V and 2 bases from J; junction bases left unmatched: 6. This CDR3 spans 17 amino acids. Per germline, CDR1 SGHTA and CDR2 FQGNSA. CDR3 DNA sequence: TGTGCCAGCAGCTCCCAGACTAGCGGGGGGGTACAAGAGACCCAGTACTTC. Translated: CASSSQTSGGVQETQYF.

This chain links TRBV3-1 (or the pseudogene TRBV3-2) with TRBJ2-7; D possibly corresponds to TRBD1 (6 bases). Germline-derived CDR1 and CDR2 are LGHDT and YNNKEL (reference sequence). V lost 3 bases, J lost 2 bases, and 26 bases lay in between. This CDR3 region has 19 residues. The DNA of the CDR3 is TGTGCCAGCAGCCAGTCCACTCCCACCGTCCGGGACACCACCTACGAGCAGTACTTC. Encoded protein: CASSQSTPTVRDTTYEQYF.

The gene calls are TRBV18 and TRBJ2-3; D may be TRBD1 (6 bases). This CDR3 has 14 residues. V gave up 2 bases and J gave up 2 bases, with 8 bases separating them. CDR1 is KGHSH and CDR2 is LQKENI in the germline V gene. The chain's CDR3 is CASSPSGDTDTQYF. The CDR3 DNA sequence: TGTGCCAGCTCACCATCAGGGGACACAGATACGCAGTATTTT.

Regarding this clone: The sample holds other DNA sequences that translate to the same CDR3. This rearrangement joins TRBV9 to TRBJ2-7; 7 bases fit TRBD1. Per germline, CDR1 SGDLS and CDR2 YYNGEE. This CDR3 comprises 13 residues. V gave up 3 bases and J gave up 2 bases; unmatched junction bases: 2. The CDR3 region has the DNA TGTGCCAGCAGCGCTCAGGGGGCCTACGAGCAGTACTTC. Amino acid sequence: CASSAQGAYEQYF.

The CDR3 reads CASHPTFSYNEQFF. The CDR3 DNA reads TGTGCCAGCCATCCCACATTCTCCTACAATGAGCAGTTCTTC. The chain uses TRBV2 and TRBJ2-1, with D unresolved. The germline gives CDR1 SNHLY, CDR2 FYNNEI. With 8 bases removed from V and 0 bases from J, the gap between germline ends came to 11 bases. The CDR3 is 14 residues long.

The V gene is TRBV7-2, the J gene TRBJ2-5; D call uncertain. CDR1 is SGHTA and CDR2 is FQGNSA in the germline V gene. The CDR3 sequence is 16 residues long. V was clipped by 0 bases and J by 1 base, with 12 bases between them. The CDR3 sequence is CASSLAVRTTQETQYF. CDR3 coding DNA: TGTGCCAGCAGCTTAGCTGTGAGAACTACCCAAGAGACCCAGTACTTC.

This sequence joins TRBV10-1 and TRBJ2-2; TRBD2 matches at 10 bases. CDR1 is WNHNN, CDR2 SYGVQD, per germline (reference sequence). J was trimmed by 5 bases and V by 2 bases; bases with no gene match: 14. This CDR3 contains 19 residues. The CDR3 protein is CASSELGKAGGPWTGELFF. The CDR3 DNA sequence: TGCGCCAGCAGTGAGCTCGGCAAAGCGGGGGGGCCGTGGACCGGGGAGCTGTTTTTT.

The rearrangement links TRBV7-3 to TRBJ1-1; D uncertain. V dropped 4 bases and J dropped 8 bases, with 14 bases sitting between them. The CDR3 consists of 13 residues. The V gene's germline CDR1 is SGHTA and CDR2 FQGTGA. This CDR3 is CASSSRPENEAFF. The CDR3 DNA reads as TGTGCCAGCAGCTCCCGTCCAGAAAACGAAGCTTTCTTT.